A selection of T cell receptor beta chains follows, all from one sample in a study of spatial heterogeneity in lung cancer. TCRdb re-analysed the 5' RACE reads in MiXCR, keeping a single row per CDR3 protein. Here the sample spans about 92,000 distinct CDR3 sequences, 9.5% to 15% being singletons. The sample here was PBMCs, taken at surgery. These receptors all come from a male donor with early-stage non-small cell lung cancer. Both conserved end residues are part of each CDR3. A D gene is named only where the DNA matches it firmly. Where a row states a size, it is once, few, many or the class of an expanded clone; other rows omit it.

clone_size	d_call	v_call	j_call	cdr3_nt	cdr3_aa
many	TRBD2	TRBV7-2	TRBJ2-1	TGTGCCAGCAGCTTAGGGACCCTAGCGGGAGGGTACAATGAGCAGTTCTTC	CASSLGTLAGGYNEQFF
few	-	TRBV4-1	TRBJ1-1	TGCGCCAGCAGGACTCCAGGAAGGAGGAACACTGAAGCTTTCTTT	CASRTPGRRNTEAFF
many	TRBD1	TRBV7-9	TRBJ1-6	TGTGCCAGCAGCCCCCGACTGACAGGGGATAATTCACCCCTCCACTTT	CASSPRLTGDNSPLHF
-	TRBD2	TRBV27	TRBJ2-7	TGTGCCAGCAGTCCGACTAGCGGGGGGCCCTCCTACGAGCAGTACTTC	CASSPTSGGPSYEQYF
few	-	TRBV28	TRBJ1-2	TGTGCCAGCAGTTCCACAGGGTCTAACTATGGCTACACCTTC	CASSSTGSNYGYTF
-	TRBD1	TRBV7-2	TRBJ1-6	TGTGCCAGCAGCTTGAATGTAGGGACAGGGAGATCACCCCTCCACTTT	CASSLNVGTGRSPLHF
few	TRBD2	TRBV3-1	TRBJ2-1	TGTGCCAGCAGCCAAGATCCTAGCGGGAACAATGAGCAGTTCTTC	CASSQDPSGNNEQFF
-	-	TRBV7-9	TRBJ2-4	TGTGCCAGCAGCTTAGGTTCCCTGGGTTCACTAGCCAAAAACATTCAGTACTTC	CASSLGSLGSLAKNIQYF
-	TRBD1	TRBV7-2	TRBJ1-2	TGTGCCAGCAGCTTAGCAACCGGGACAGGTGTCTATGGCTACACCTTC	CASSLATGTGVYGYTF
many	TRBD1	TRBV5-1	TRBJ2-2	TGCGCCAGCAGCCCTAGACAGGGGACGACCGGGGAGCTGTTTTTT	CASSPRQGTTGELFF
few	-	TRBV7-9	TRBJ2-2	TGTGCCAGCAGCGAGACCGGGGAGCTGTTTTTT	CASSETGELFF
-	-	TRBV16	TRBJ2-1	TGTGCCAGCAGCCAAATCCAGTTTGGCAATGAGCAGTTCTTC	CASSQIQFGNEQFF
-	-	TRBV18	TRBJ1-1	TGTGCCAGCTCAACGGACAGGAACACTGAAGCTTTCTTT	CASSTDRNTEAFF
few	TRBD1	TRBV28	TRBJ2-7	TGTGCCAGCAGTCCAGGGGGAGAAGACTACGAGCAGTACTTC	CASSPGGEDYEQYF
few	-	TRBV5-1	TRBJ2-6	TGCGCCAGCAGCCCAGGGTTACTGGCATCGGGGGCCAACGTCCTGACTTTC	CASSPGLLASGANVLTF
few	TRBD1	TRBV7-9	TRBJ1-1	TGTGCCAGCAGCCAGGGACAGGGGGGTGCTTTCTTT	CASSQGQGGAFF
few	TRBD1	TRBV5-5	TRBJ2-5	TGTGCCAGCAGCACCCAACCGGGGACAGGGGGCGGCGAGACCCAGTACTTC	CASSTQPGTGGGETQYF
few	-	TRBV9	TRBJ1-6	TGTGCCAGCAGCCCCCAGACGGGAATTTCAAATTCACCCCTCCACTTT	CASSPQTGISNSPLHF
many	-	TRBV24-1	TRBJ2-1	TGTGCCACCAGTAAAGGAGGGGGCATATACAATGAGCAGTTCTTC	CATSKGGGIYNEQFF
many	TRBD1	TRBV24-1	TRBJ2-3	TGTGCCGTCGGACAGGCCGGGGGCACAGATACGCAGTATTTT	CAVGQAGGTDTQYF
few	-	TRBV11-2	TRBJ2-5	TGTGCCAGCAGCACAGGGCTGGGAGAGACCCAGTACTTC	CASSTGLGETQYF
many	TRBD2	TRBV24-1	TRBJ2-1	TGTGCCACCAGTGATCCTAGCGGGAGATATGGGCAGTTCTTC	CATSDPSGRYGQFF
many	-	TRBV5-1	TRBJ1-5	TGTACCGTGGGCGCAGGGCAGGGAAGGCGTCAGCCCCAGCATTTT	CTVGAGQGRRQPQHF
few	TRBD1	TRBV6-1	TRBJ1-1	TGTGCCAGCAGTGTCGGGACAGAGAACACTGAAGCTTTCTTT	CASSVGTENTEAFF
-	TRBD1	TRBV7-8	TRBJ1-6	TGTGCCAGCAGCGTAGGACAGGGTGTTTCACCCCTCCACTTT	CASSVGQGVSPLHF
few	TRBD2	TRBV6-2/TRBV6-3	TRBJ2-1	TGTGCCAGCAGTAACGGACTAGCGGGGGGTCTTACCTACAATGAGCAGTTCTTC	CASSNGLAGGLTYNEQFF
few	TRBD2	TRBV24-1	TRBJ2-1	TGTGCCACCAGTGATACATCCGGGACTAGCGGGAGGGTCTACAATGAGCAGTTCTTC	CATSDTSGTSGRVYNEQFF